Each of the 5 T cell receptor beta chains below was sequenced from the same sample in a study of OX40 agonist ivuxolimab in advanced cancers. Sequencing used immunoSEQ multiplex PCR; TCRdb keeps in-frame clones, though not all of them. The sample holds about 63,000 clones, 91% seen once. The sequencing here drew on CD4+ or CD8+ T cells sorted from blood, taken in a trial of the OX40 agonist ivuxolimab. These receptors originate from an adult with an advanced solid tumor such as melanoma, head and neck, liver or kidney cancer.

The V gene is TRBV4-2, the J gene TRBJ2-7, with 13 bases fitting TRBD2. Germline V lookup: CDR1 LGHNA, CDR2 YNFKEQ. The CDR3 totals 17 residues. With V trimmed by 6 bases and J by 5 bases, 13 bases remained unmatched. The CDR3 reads CASRYITGLAGDHEQYF. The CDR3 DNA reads TGTGCCAGCAGGTATATAACCGGACTAGCGGGAGACCACGAGCAGTACTTC.

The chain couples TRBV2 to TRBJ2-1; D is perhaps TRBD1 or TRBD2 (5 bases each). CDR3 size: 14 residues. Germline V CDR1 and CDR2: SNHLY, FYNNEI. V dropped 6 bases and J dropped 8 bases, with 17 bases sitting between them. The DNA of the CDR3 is TGTGCCAGCAGCGACGGGACGGCCGACCATGAGCAGTTCTTC. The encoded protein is CASSDGTADHEQFF.

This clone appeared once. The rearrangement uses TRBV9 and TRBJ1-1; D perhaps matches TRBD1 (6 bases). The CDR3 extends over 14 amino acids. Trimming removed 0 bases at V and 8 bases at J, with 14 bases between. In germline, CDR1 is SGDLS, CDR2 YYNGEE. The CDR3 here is CASSVDPQGAEAFF. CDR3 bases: TGTGCCAGCAGCGTAGACCCACAGGGCGCAGAAGCTTTCTTT. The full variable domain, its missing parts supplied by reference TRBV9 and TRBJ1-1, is DSGVTQTPKHLITATGQRVTLRCSPRSGDLSVYWYQQSLDQGLQFLIQYYNGEERAKGNILERFSAQQFPDLHSELNLSSLELGDSALYFCASSVDPQGAEAFFGQGTRLTVV.

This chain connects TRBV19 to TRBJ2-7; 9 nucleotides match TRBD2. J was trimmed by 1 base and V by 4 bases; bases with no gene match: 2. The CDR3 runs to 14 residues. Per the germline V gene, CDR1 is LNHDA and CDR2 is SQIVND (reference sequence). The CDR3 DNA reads TGTGCCAGTAGTAGTAGCGGGAGATCCTACGAGCAGTACTTC. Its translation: CASSSSGRSYEQYF.

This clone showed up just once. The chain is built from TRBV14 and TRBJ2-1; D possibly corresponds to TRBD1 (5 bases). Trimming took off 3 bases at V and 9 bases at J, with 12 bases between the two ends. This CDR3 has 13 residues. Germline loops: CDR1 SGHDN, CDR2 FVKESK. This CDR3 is CASSHGQGSEQFF. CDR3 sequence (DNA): TGTGCCAGCAGCCACGGACAAGGGTCTGAGCAGTTCTTC.